One T cell receptor (beta chain) is described in this entry. What it recognizes is unknown. These data originate in a study of graft-versus-host responses after intestinal transplantation. Overall study context: Every recipient underwent anti-thymocyte globulin induction, then tacrolimus and steroids for roughly 3 years.

TCRdb's copy holds only in-frame clones and misses some; the assay was immunoSEQ multiplex PCR. The sample lists 39,000 or so clones, more than 85% seen once, with 21% in the top ten. This CDR3 region has 16 residues. Between the trimmed V and J ends, which lost 4 bases and 4 bases, there was a span of 16 bases. Germline CDR1 and CDR2: SNHLY and FYNNEI. This rearrangement joins TRBV2 to TRBJ1-4, with a possible D match to TRBD1 (5 bases). The sequencing here drew on unstimulated CD8+ T cells sorted from spleen or lymph node cells, taken before transplant. The TCR sequence derives from a human donor who was the organ donor for an intestinal transplant. Here the CDR3 DNA reads TGTGCCAGCAGTGGCTTGAGGGACGTTGGTAATGAAAAACTGTTTTTT. It translates to CASSGLRDVGNEKLFF.